The clone carrying this T cell receptor (beta chain) was counted ten times or more. Antigen specificity is unknown. This sample was included in a study of regulatory T cells in long-lasting Graves disease. Study results and caveats: The study found TRBV28, TRBJ1-2 and TRBJ2-5 favored in persistent disease.

Both iRepertoire HTBI primers and Arm-PCR of CDR3 regions were used to build the TCR beta libraries. TCRdb re-derived calls from the multiplex PCR reads in MiXCR, one entry per CDR3 protein. The repertoire holds roughly 410,000 distinct CDR3 sequences, with 15% as singletons. Time point described: newly diagnosed GD, antithyroid drugs for less than 3 months. Scientists built the TCR library using RNA that was extracted from PBMCs. Germline V gene lookup returns CDR1 SGHRS and CDR2 YFSETQ. This CDR3 comprises 17 residues. Trimming cost V 0 bases and J 1 base; bases outside gene matches: 1. The data were also submitted as part of a second study, on T cells in Graves' hyperthyroidism and ophthalmopathy. Per that study: Stable Graves' hyperthyroidism meant no ophthalmopathy progression within 18 months. The HTBI primer set served for first-round RT-PCR of the TCR CDR3.

Source: peripheral blood mononuclear cells (PBMCs), taken at new diagnosis, from a patient treated with antithyroid drugs. The genes are TRBV5-1 and TRBJ2-1; 13 nucleotides match TRBD2. This TCR derives from a woman in her thirties or forties with Graves disease. This CDR3 reads CASSLGLAGGSYNEQFF. The CDR3 DNA follows: TGCGCCAGCAGCTTGGGACTAGCGGGAGGTTCCTACAATGAGCAGTTCTTC.